The source of this T cell receptor (beta chain) is a study of shared clonotypes between healthy human individuals. The table came from immunoSEQ multiplex PCR; TCRdb's copy has only in-frame clones and leaves some out. Of more than 2,000,000 clones in the sample, approximately 90% were seen once. The receptor was isolated from a young man in good health. The specimen sequenced was naive CD4+ T cells sorted from blood. Subset noted: CD45RA+ positively selected.

The CDR3 sequence: CASSPQREHIYEQYF. The DNA of the CDR3 is TGTGCCAGCAGCCCCCAGCGGGAGCACATCTACGAGCAGTACTTC. The J gene is TRBJ2-7, the V gene TRBV7-2; TRBD2 matches at 8 bases. Trimming removed 5 bases from V and 3 bases from J; junction bases left unmatched: 9. Germline V gives CDR1 SGHTA, CDR2 FQGNSA. The CDR3 has 15 amino acids.